Listed below are T cell receptor beta chains from one sample, sequenced in a study of cytomegalovirus exposure and HLA in healthy donors. Generated by immunoSEQ multiplex PCR, the TCRdb table keeps only in-frame clones and is missing some. The profile shows about 130,000 clones, approximately 94% of them singletons. The sample consisted of PBMCs. The receptors stem from a man aged 18 to 30 in good health and CMV-seronegative. The CDR3 runs from the conserved cysteine through the conserved F or W. A D gene is named only where the DNA matches it firmly. Size is stated for part of the rows, as once, few or many counts, or as a class when the clone is expanded.

d_call j_call v_call clone_size cdr3_nt cdr3_aa
TRBD1 TRBJ1-1 TRBV28 . TGTGCCAGCAGTTTACCGCCGACAGGGACTGAAGCTTTCTTT CASSLPPTGTEAFF
TRBD2 TRBJ2-7 TRBV5-1 . TGCGCCAGCAGCTGGGAGGGTAGCGGGAGGCTTTATGGCGAGCAGTACTTC CASSWEGSGRLYGEQYF
TRBD1 TRBJ1-2 TRBV19 . TGTGCCAGTAGTCCTGCGGGACAGGTAGGCGGCTACACCTTC CASSPAGQVGGYTF
TRBD2 TRBJ2-1 TRBV7-2 . TGTGCCAGCAGCCTAGCGGGAGGGAGGCGCAATGAGCAGTTCTTC CASSLAGGRRNEQFF
. TRBJ1-2 TRBV4-2 . TGTGCCAGCAGCCAAGAAAGGGAGAAAGCCTACACCTTC CASSQEREKAYTF
. TRBJ1-3 TRBV28 . TGTGCCAGCAGTTTCTCCAGGGGCCTCGGAAACACCATATATTTT CASSFSRGLGNTIYF
. TRBJ1-1 TRBV27 . TGTGCCAGCAGTTTGGGGGGGGACACTGAAGCTTTCTTT CASSLGGDTEAFF
TRBD1 TRBJ1-2 TRBV27 once TGTGCCAGCACTCGGACAGGGGGCGGCTACTATGGCTACACCTTC CASTRTGGGYYGYTF
TRBD2 TRBJ2-1 TRBV4-2 . TGTGCCAGCAGCCAAGTGGCGGGAGAATACAATGAGCAGTTCTTC CASSQVAGEYNEQFF
TRBD2 TRBJ2-1 TRBV7-2 . TGTGCCAGCAGCTTTACTAGCGGGAAGAATGAGCAGTTCTTC CASSFTSGKNEQFF
. TRBJ2-1 TRBV9 . TGTGCCAGCAGCCTCCTAAGAGGCCACTCAGGACTCAATGAGCAGTTCTTC CASSLLRGHSGLNEQFF
TRBD1 TRBJ2-7 TRBV5-1 . TGCGCCAGCAGCCCGGGACAGAACTCCTACGAGCAGTACTTC CASSPGQNSYEQYF
TRBD1 TRBJ2-1 TRBV7-3 . TGTGCCAGCAGCTTGGCAGGGGGCCCCAATGAGCAGTTCTTC CASSLAGGPNEQFF
TRBD2 TRBJ2-1 TRBV7-7 . TGTGCTAGCAGCTTAAGCGGGATCTACAATGAGCAGTTCTTC CASSLSGIYNEQFF
TRBD1 TRBJ2-2 TRBV7-2 . TGTGCCAGCAGCGAGAGACAGGGCCCCGGGGAGCTGTTTTTT CASSERQGPGELFF
. TRBJ2-7 TRBV10-3 . TGTGCCATCAGCTCGCCGGGACTTTTCTACGAGCAGTACTTC CAISSPGLFYEQYF
. TRBJ2-1 TRBV28 . TGTGCCAGCAGTTCCCCGACTAGTGGCAATGAGCAGTTCTTC CASSSPTSGNEQFF
TRBD2 TRBJ2-3 TRBV4-1 . TGCGCCAGCAGCTTTAGCGGGAGTGGGCCAGATACGCAGTATTTT CASSFSGSGPDTQYF
. TRBJ1-1 TRBV25-1 . TGTGCCAGCAGTGAGCATTGGGGGGAAGTCGACACTGAAGCTTTCTTT CASSEHWGEVDTEAFF
TRBD1 TRBJ2-7 TRBV7-3 . TGTGCCAGCAGCCTGGACAGGGGCCCCTACGAGCAGTACTTC CASSLDRGPYEQYF
. TRBJ1-2 TRBV4-3 . TGCGCCAGCAGCCAAGAAAGCTATAGGGACACTCGAACTAACTATGGCTACACCTTC CASSQESYRDTRTNYGYTF
. TRBJ2-7 TRBV28 . TGTGCCAGCAGTTTGAGGCAGAAAGACGAGCAGTACTTC CASSLRQKDEQYF
TRBD1 TRBJ2-1 TRBV28 . TGTGCCAGCAGACAAGACAGGGTCCCCCTCAATGAGCAGTTCTTC CASRQDRVPLNEQFF
. TRBJ2-7 TRBV30 . TGTGCCTGGAGTTTAAGTGGGCGCGACGAGCAGTACTTC CAWSLSGRDEQYF
. TRBJ1-1 TRBV6-1 once TGTGCCAGCAGTTCCTTAGGGGGAGAAGCTTTCTTT CASSSLGGEAFF
. TRBJ2-1 TRBV5-1 . TGCGCCAGCAGCGTTCCGGGCGGAGGGAATGAGCAGTTCTTC CASSVPGGGNEQFF
. TRBJ1-2 TRBV6-1 few TGTGCCAGCAGAGAACGGAGCTGGAGCTACACCTTC CASRERSWSYTF
. TRBJ1-1 TRBV9 . TGTGCCAGCAGCCCCCCCGGACTCGGGAACACTGAAGCTTTCTTT CASSPPGLGNTEAFF
. TRBJ2-1 TRBV7-5 . TGTGTCAGAGGACGGACGCGGGCTTCGGATGAGCAGTTCTTC CVRGRTRASDEQFF
. TRBJ2-2 TRBV19 . TGTGCCAGTAGTATAGCGAGGCGAGAATCCGGGGAGCTGTTTTTT CASSIARRESGELFF
. TRBJ2-4 TRBV27 once TGTGCCAGCAGTTTAACGGGGGAAAACATTCAGTACTTC CASSLTGENIQYF
. TRBJ2-7 TRBV27 . TGTGCCAGCAGCCCCCTCCCTCCTACTTCCTCCTACGAGCAGTACTTC CASSPLPPTSSYEQYF
. TRBJ1-5 TRBV6-6 . TGTGCCAGCAGTTACCTTTCCGGAGGAGGGCAGCCCCAGCATTTT CASSYLSGGGQPQHF
TRBD1 TRBJ1-5 TRBV2 . TGTGCCAGCTCGGTGCAGGGGGTGAATCAGCCCCAGCATTTT CASSVQGVNQPQHF
. TRBJ2-2 TRBV5-6 . TGTGCCAGCAGCCCGGGTCTGTGGGGACAAGCGAACACCGGGGAGCTGTTTTTT CASSPGLWGQANTGELFF
. TRBJ2-1 TRBV19 few TGTGCCAGTAGTATAGATATCTACAATGAGCAGTTCTTC CASSIDIYNEQFF
. TRBJ1-5 TRBV5-5 . TGTGCCAGCAGCTTTTCAGGGTTTCTTGGCAATCAGCCCCAGCATTTT CASSFSGFLGNQPQHF
TRBD1 TRBJ2-1 TRBV11-2 . TGTGCCAGCAGCTTAGCGGGCAGGGGGCGGAATGAGCAGTTCTTC CASSLAGRGRNEQFF
TRBD2 TRBJ2-1 TRBV11-1 . TGTGCCAGCAGCCCAAGTCGACTAGCGGGATCTTACAATGAGCAGTTCTTC CASSPSRLAGSYNEQFF
. TRBJ2-1 TRBV4-2 . TGTGCCAGCAGCCAAATAAGCGGAAATGAGCAGTTCTTC CASSQISGNEQFF
. TRBJ1-1 TRBV4-1 . TGCGCCAGCAGCCAAGTTGTCGGGCAGGGCTGGACTGAAGCTTTCTTT CASSQVVGQGWTEAFF
TRBD1 TRBJ2-7 TRBV28 . TGTGCCAGCAGTTCACCAGGGGGCGAGCAGTACTTC CASSSPGGEQYF
TRBD2 TRBJ2-3 TRBV5-5 . TGTGCCAGCACTTTCAGACTAGCGGGAGCAGATACGCAGTATTTT CASTFRLAGADTQYF
TRBD1 TRBJ1-3 TRBV30 . TGTGCGCAGACCCTAGGGACAGCTGGAAACACCATATATTTT CAQTLGTAGNTIYF
TRBD1 TRBJ1-4 TRBV28 . TGTGCCAGCAGTCGACAGGGGGAGGAAAAACTGTTTTTT CASSRQGEEKLFF
TRBD1 TRBJ1-2 TRBV5-6 . TGTGCCAGCAGCTTGGTTACCAGGGGGCTCGGGGCTAACTATGGCTACACCTTC CASSLVTRGLGANYGYTF
. TRBJ1-2 TRBV9 . TGTGCCAGCAGCAAGGAGAACGACTATGGCTACACCTTC CASSKENDYGYTF
TRBD1 TRBJ1-2 TRBV28 . TGTGCCAGCAGTTTAGTGCAGGGGGCCCTCTATGGCTACACCTTC CASSLVQGALYGYTF
TRBD2 TRBJ2-7 TRBV4-2 . TGTGCCAGCAGCCCATCCACTGGACTAGCGGGAGACTACGAGCAGTACTTC CASSPSTGLAGDYEQYF
. TRBJ2-1 TRBV4-3 . TGCGCCAGCAGCCAAGAGGCGGGCGGGGCCTACAATGAGCAGTTCTTC CASSQEAGGAYNEQFF
. TRBJ2-7 TRBV9 . TGTGCCAGCAGCGCGAAGGGACAAGCCCCTAACGAGCAGTACTTC CASSAKGQAPNEQYF
TRBD2 TRBJ2-7 TRBV7-9 . TGTGCCAGCAGCTTAGATCTAGCGGGGGCCTACGAGCAGTACTTC CASSLDLAGAYEQYF
TRBD2 TRBJ2-7 TRBV9 . TGTGCCAGCAGCGCTAGCGGGAGGGCCACAGTCTACGAGCAGTACTTC CASSASGRATVYEQYF
TRBD1 TRBJ2-2 TRBV28 . TGTGCCAGCAGAGGACAGGCGAACACCGGGGAGCTGTTTTTT CASRGQANTGELFF